This paragraph reports one T cell receptor beta chain. Antigen specificity is unknown. In the PCR, 60 Vbeta and 13 Jbeta primers were used. Method: immunoSEQ multiplex PCR; TCRdb's copy keeps in-frame clones and lacks some. The data show approximately 160,000 clones, 75% to 90% seen once. Trimming pared 0 bases from V and 6 bases from J, leaving 8 bases between. Germline V lookup: CDR1 PRHDT, CDR2 FYEKMQ (reference sequence). The CDR3 has 13 amino acids. At sampling all donors were nominally healthy, likely with unrecorded immune exposures. The data originate from a study of cytomegalovirus exposure and HLA in healthy donors. Overall study findings and caveats: Researchers reported in a later analysis that a missense DCLRE1C variant was tied to TCR beta V- and J-gene trimming.

J is TRBJ1-1 and V is TRBV13; D possibly corresponds to TRBD1 (5 bases). The material sequenced was PBMCs. This TCR came from a woman younger than 35 in good health and CMV-seronegative. CDR3 in DNA: TGTGCCAGCAGCTTAGGGGACAATCCTGAAGCTTTCTTT. Amino acids: CASSLGDNPEAFF.